The clone carrying this T cell receptor beta chain showed up just a few times. Its specificity is not known. This specimen belongs to a study of beta chain features in type 1 diabetes. General study results and limits: Patients with type 1 diabetes showed fewer VDJ junction insertions and more deletions. TCRB CDR3s from Type 1 diabetes patients were moderately but significantly shorter in all four CD4+ subsets. Across patients, naive, central memory and Treg TCRB repertoires exhibited apparently greater similarity than was observed across healthy donors.

V was shortened by 1 base and J by 0 bases, with 13 bases between the two germline ends. The CDR3 contains 17 residues. CDR1 is LGHNA, CDR2 YSLEER, per germline. What was sequenced were expressed TCRB transcripts, since all of the isolated RNA had been reverse transcribed. The table came from immunoSEQ multiplex PCR; TCRdb's copy has only in-frame clones and leaves some out. The sample shows about 650,000 clones, around an eighth of them seen only once. This receptor was obtained from a man between 25 and 39 years old with type 1 diabetes. V and J are TRBV4-3 and TRBJ2-4; D is possibly TRBD1 (5 bases). Material: naive CD4+ T cells from blood. As DNA, the CDR3 is TGCGCCAGCAGCCAAGTCATTAGGGGAAGAGCCAAAAACATTCAGTACTTC. Amino acid sequence: CASSQVIRGRAKNIQYF.